Following are 17 T cell receptor beta chains from one sample sequenced in a study of CD8+ T cells in alopecia areata. Sequencing used cDNA as its template, made by extracting RNA and reverse transcribing it. Assay: immunoSEQ multiplex PCR; the TCRdb copy retains only in-frame clones and omits some. Of hundreds of thousands of clones detected, roughly two thirds appear once; the ten largest clones hold more than 0.95%. This specimen consisted of CD4+ T cells sorted from blood, obtained at week 0. Every receptor here comes from a human donor with alopecia areata.

This chain joins TRBV5-4 and TRBJ1-1, with 7 bases matching TRBD1. Germline V gene lookup returns CDR1 SGHNT and CDR2 YYREEE (reference sequence). CDR3 size: 15 residues. J lost 1 base, V lost 4 bases, and 7 bases had no gene match. The CDR3 reads CASSPRTGENTEAFF. DNA of the CDR3: TGTGCCAGCAGCCCGAGGACAGGAGAGAACACTGAAGCTTTCTTT.

The chain uses TRBV29-1 and TRBJ1-2; tentative D call: TRBD1 (5 bases). V was pared by 6 bases and J by 2 bases, with 13 bases between. The CDR3 is 13 residues long. Germline CDR1 and CDR2: SQVTM and ANQGSEA. The DNA of the CDR3 is TGCAGCGTCGTGTCAGGGATGAACTATGGCTACACCTTC. It specifies CSVVSGMNYGYTF.

The genes are TRBV9 and TRBJ2-1; maybe TRBD2 (6 bases). CDR1 and CDR2 (germline): SGDLS, YYNGEE. The CDR3 contains 16 residues. Deletions cut 0 bases from V and 2 bases from J, with 12 bases between. CDR3 sequence: CASSVGGGDTYNEQFF. In DNA form, the CDR3 reads TGTGCCAGCAGCGTAGGGGGCGGGGATACCTACAATGAGCAGTTCTTC.

The V and J genes are TRBV30 and TRBJ1-1, with unresolved D. V lost 4 bases to trimming and J lost 1 base, with 7 bases between them. Germline V lookup: CDR1 GTSNPN, CDR2 SVGIG (reference sequence). This CDR3 contains 12 residues. The CDR3 loop reads CAWNFGNTEAFF. CDR3 nucleotide sequence: TGTGCCTGGAATTTCGGGAACACTGAAGCTTTCTTT.

The chain combines TRBV30 with TRBJ1-6, with D uncertain. The V gene's germline CDR1 is GTSNPN and CDR2 SVGIG (reference sequence). The CDR3 has 16 residues. The V end was cut by 3 bases, the J end by 1 base, with 13 bases between. CDR3 bases: TGTGCCTGGAGCCGGGAGGACGGGTCCTATAATTCACCCCTCCACTTT. Amino acids: CAWSREDGSYNSPLHF.

This chain uses TRBV15 with TRBJ2-2; no definite D call. The CDR3 consists of 15 residues. CDR1 and CDR2 (germline): LNHNV, YYDKDF (reference sequence). Trimming took 1 base from V and 1 from J, leaving 7 bases between them. CDR3 in DNA: TGTGCCACCAGCAGAGTGGCTTTGAACACCGGGGAGCTGTTTTTT. Encoded protein: CATSRVALNTGELFF.

This clone was recorded a few times. This chain connects TRBV5-1 to TRBJ2-3; D unclear. CDR1 and CDR2 from the germline V gene are SGHRS and YFSETQ. This CDR3 contains 12 residues. V was clipped by 2 bases and J by 5 bases, with 6 bases between them. The CDR3 here is CASSFEKDTQYF. The DNA for the CDR3 is TGCGCCAGCAGCTTCGAGAAAGATACGCAGTATTTT.

The CDR3 loop is CSGRTANYGYTF. DNA of the CDR3: TGCAGCGGGCGGACAGCCAACTATGGCTACACCTTC. The rearrangement links TRBV29-1 to TRBJ1-2; a weak D match, TRBD1 (6 bases). The CDR3 runs to 12 residues. Germline V gene lookup returns CDR1 SQVTM and CDR2 ANQGSEA. V was cut by 7 bases and J by 2 bases, with 11 bases left in between.

V usage is TRBV30 and J usage is TRBJ2-5; D is unclear. V gave up 3 bases and J gave up 2 bases, with 7 bases separating them. CDR3 length equals 12 residues. Germline loops: CDR1 GTSNPN, CDR2 SVGIG (reference sequence). Written as DNA, the CDR3 is TGTGCCTGGAGCCCCAGACAAGAGACCCAGTACTTC. Translating gives CAWSPRQETQYF.

In this sample, this clone turned up a few times. This chain connects TRBV29-1 to TRBJ2-7; a weak D match, TRBD1 (7 bases). This CDR3 has 15 amino acids. Between the trimmed V and J ends, which lost 6 bases and 7 bases, there was a span of 25 bases. The germline V gene encodes CDR1 SQVTM and CDR2 ANQGSEA. CDR3 amino acids: CSVAGLRDSPKEQYF. CDR3 DNA sequence: TGCAGCGTCGCGGGACTCCGGGACAGCCCTAAGGAGCAGTACTTC.

The rearrangement links TRBV5-1 to TRBJ2-5, with TRBD1 matching over 8 bases. The germline V gene encodes CDR1 SGHRS and CDR2 YFSETQ. The CDR3 covers 14 residues. V was pared by 4 bases and J by 2 bases, with 4 bases of the junction left unmatched. CDR3 DNA sequence: TGCGCCAGCAGCGGACAGGGTTTACAAGAGACCCAGTACTTC. Encoded protein: CASSGQGLQETQYF.

This clone was seen a single time. This rearrangement joins TRBV30 to TRBJ2-7; TRBD1 agrees at 7 bases. After removal of 2 bases from V and 1 base from J, the junction contained 2 bases not matched to a gene. Germline-derived CDR1 and CDR2 are GTSNPN and SVGIG (reference sequence). This CDR3 has 13 amino acids. The CDR3 bases are TGTGCCTGGAGTAAGACAGGGTCCTACGAGCAGTACTTC. This translates into CAWSKTGSYEQYF.

CDR3 bases: TGTGCCAGCAGCGCACCTTATCGGGGGAACAATGAGCAGTTCTTC. As protein: CASSAPYRGNNEQFF. The rearrangement uses TRBV11-2 and TRBJ2-1, with D maybe TRBD2 (6 bases). The germline V gene encodes CDR1 SGHAT and CDR2 FQNNGV. V dropped 5 bases and J dropped 5 bases, with 16 bases sitting between them. The CDR3 has 15 amino acids.

CDR3 sequence reads: CASSLVGSGGDEQFF. In DNA, the CDR3 is TGCGCCAGCAGCTTGGTCGGTAGCGGGGGGGATGAGCAGTTCTTC. The chain uses TRBV5-1 and TRBJ2-1; 11 positions agree with TRBD2. Losses at the gene ends were 0 bases for V and 8 bases for J; bases not matched to a gene: 4. The CDR3 runs 15 residues. Germline values: CDR1 SGHRS, CDR2 YFSETQ.

V gene TRBV14 combines with J gene TRBJ1-2; D not resolved. In germline, CDR1 is SGHDN, CDR2 FVKESK. V was shortened by 4 bases and J by 4 bases, with 10 bases between the two germline ends. This CDR3 is built from 13 residues. CDR3 amino acids: CASSRAVPYGYTF. CDR3 DNA: TGTGCCAGCAGCCGTGCGGTCCCCTATGGCTACACCTTC.

The rearrangement joins TRBV5-6 to TRBJ2-3; no firm D call. This CDR3 has 13 residues. The germline V and J ends were trimmed by 4 bases and 4 bases, with 10 bases remaining between them. In germline, CDR1 is SGHDT, CDR2 YYEEEE. Here the CDR3 DNA reads TGTGCCAGCAGCCGTAAGGTCGCAGATACGCAGTATTTT. Its translation: CASSRKVADTQYF.

The chain joins TRBV30 to TRBJ2-4; D remains ambiguous. V lost 5 bases and J 0 bases, leaving 2 bases between the germline ends. The CDR3 totals 11 residues. Germline V CDR1 and CDR2: GTSNPN, SVGIG (reference sequence). CDR3: CAWLAKNIQYF. Written as DNA, the CDR3 is TGTGCCTGGCTAGCCAAAAACATTCAGTACTTC. Full variable domain (remainder filled in from reference TRBV30 and TRBJ2-4): SQTIHQWPATLVQPVGSPLSLECTVEGTSNPNLYWYRQAAGRGLQLLFYSVGIGQISSEVPQNLSASRPQDRQFILSSKKLLLSDSGFYLCAWLAKNIQYFGAGTRLSVL.